This T cell receptor (beta chain) was documented in a study of siplizumab effects on memory and regulatory T cells. Points from the study as a whole: Siplizumab produced a significant drop in alloreactive sequences attributable to unstimulated CD4+ memory cells. In controls, 26.9% of mappable alloreactive CD4+ clones were Treg-derived on average, versus about 69% with siplizumab.

The repertoire was sequenced with immunoSEQ multiplex PCR; TCRdb's copy has only in-frame clones and lacks some. The sample contains some 100,000 clones, about 95% of which appear only once. The table lists this clone with a count of one. Antigen: not known. CDR1 and CDR2 (germline): SGHDN, FVKESK. This CDR3 region has 14 residues. The V segment lost 1 base and the J segment 4 bases; nucleotides outside the gene matches: 3. The TCR comes from a human donor in good health. Input material: Tregs sorted from blood. The chain links TRBV14 to TRBJ2-7; 8 nucleotides align to TRBD2. In nucleotides, the CDR3 is TGTGCCAGCAGCCAAGTCGGGGGGGCTTACGAGCAGTACTTC. Amino acids: CASSQVGGAYEQYF.